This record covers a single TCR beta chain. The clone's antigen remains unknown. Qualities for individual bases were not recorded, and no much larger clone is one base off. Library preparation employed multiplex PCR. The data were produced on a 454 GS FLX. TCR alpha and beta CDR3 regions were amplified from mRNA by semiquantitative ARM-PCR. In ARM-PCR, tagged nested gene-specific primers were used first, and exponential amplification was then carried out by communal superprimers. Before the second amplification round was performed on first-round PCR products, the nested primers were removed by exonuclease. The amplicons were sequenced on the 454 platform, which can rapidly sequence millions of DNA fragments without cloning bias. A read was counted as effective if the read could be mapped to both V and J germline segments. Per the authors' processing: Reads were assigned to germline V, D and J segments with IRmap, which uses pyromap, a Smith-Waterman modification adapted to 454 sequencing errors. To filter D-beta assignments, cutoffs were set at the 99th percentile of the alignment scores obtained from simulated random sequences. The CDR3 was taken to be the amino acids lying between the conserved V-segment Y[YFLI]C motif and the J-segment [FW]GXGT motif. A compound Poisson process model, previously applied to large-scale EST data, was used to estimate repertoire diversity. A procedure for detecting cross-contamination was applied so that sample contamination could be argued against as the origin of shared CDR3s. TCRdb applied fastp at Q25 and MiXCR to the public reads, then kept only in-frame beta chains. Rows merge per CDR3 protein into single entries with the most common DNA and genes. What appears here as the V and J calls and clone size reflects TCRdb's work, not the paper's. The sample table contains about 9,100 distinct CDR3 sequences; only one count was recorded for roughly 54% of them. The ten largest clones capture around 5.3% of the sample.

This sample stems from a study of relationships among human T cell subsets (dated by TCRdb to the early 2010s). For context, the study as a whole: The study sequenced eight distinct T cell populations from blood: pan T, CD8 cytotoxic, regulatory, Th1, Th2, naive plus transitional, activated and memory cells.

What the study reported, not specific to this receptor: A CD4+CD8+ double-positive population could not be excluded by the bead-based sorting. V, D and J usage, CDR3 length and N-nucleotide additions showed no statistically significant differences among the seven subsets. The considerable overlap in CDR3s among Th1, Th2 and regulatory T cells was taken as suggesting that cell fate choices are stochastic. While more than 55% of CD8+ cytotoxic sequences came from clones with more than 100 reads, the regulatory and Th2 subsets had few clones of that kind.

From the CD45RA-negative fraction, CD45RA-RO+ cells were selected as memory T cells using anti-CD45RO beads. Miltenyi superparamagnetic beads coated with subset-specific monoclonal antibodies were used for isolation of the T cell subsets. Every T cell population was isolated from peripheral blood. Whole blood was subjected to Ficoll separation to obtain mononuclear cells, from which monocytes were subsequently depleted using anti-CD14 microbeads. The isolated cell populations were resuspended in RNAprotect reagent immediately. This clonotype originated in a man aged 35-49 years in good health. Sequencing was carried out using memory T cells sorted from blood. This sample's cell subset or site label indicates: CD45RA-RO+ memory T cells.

The nucleotide sequence reads as follows: TGTGCCAGCAGTTTGGACGTTTACGGACAGCCCCAGCATTTT. This translates into CASSLDVYGQPQHF. The chain is encoded by TRBV12-3 or TRBV12-4 joined to TRBJ1-5; a confident D gene designation cannot be given. The CDR3, from cysteine to phenylalanine, totals 14 residues. CDR3 DNA only is kept here, 42 bases in frame from base 1. A distance of 13 bases separates the germline ends of V and J, which lose 3 bases and 7 bases respectively.